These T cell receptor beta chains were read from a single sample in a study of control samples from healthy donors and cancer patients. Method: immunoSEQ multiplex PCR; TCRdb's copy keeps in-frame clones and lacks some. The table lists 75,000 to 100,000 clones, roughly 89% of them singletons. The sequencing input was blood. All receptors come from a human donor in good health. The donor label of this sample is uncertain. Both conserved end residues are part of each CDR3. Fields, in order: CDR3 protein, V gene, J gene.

CDR3aa: CASTAEGMNTEAFF
v_gene: TRBV6-5
j_gene: TRBJ1-1

CDR3aa: CASSDLRTTSYEQYF
v_gene: TRBV10-2
j_gene: TRBJ2-7

CDR3aa: CASSGRGLNEKLFF
v_gene: TRBV5-4
j_gene: TRBJ1-4

CDR3aa: CASSLVQELNYGYTF
v_gene: TRBV5-4
j_gene: TRBJ1-2

CDR3aa: CASSPPGSGTEAFF
v_gene: TRBV5-4
j_gene: TRBJ1-1

CDR3aa: CASSRRPGSTEAFF
v_gene: TRBV6-5
j_gene: TRBJ1-1

CDR3aa: CASSTPREMSSGANVLTF
v_gene: TRBV9
j_gene: TRBJ2-6

CDR3aa: CATSNERGRNTGELFF
v_gene: TRBV15
j_gene: TRBJ2-2

CDR3aa: CASSSVPRDRHNNEQFF
v_gene: TRBV5-5
j_gene: TRBJ2-1

CDR3aa: CASSLIEGSRHEKLFF
v_gene: TRBV7-9
j_gene: TRBJ1-4